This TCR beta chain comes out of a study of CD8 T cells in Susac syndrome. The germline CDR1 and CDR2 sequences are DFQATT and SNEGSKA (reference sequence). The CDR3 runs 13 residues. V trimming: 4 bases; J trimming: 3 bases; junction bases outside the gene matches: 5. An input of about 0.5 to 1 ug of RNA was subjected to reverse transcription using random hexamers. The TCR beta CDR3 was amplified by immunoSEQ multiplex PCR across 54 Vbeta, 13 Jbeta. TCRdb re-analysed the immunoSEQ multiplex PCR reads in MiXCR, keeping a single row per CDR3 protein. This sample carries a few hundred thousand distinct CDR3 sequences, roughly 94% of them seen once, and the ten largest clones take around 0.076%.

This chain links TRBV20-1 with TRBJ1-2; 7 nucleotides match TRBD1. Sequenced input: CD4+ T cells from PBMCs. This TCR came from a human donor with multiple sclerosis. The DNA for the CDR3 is TGCAGTGCTAAGCAGGGGGTTGACTATGGCTACACCTTC. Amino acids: CSAKQGVDYGYTF.